The sequence of this T cell receptor beta chain was determined in a study of PD-1 blockade in mismatch repair-deficient tumors. This clone has only one observation. This table comes from immunoSEQ multiplex PCR, and its TCRdb copy is limited to in-frame clones, with some not included. Counted here are around 52,000 clones, roughly 80% occurring once; the ten biggest clones make up less than 9%. This CDR3 has 17 amino acids. Germline V gene sequence: CDR1 MGHRA, CDR2 YSYEKL. V was clipped by 1 base and J by 0 bases, with 13 bases between them. Sequences were derived from peripheral blood, sampled 20 weeks after starting pembrolizumab. The V gene is TRBV4-1, the J gene TRBJ1-5; no firm D call. The sequence was obtained from an adult with mismatch repair-deficient cancer. CDR3 sequence reads: CASSQVDMGFSNQPQHF. The CDR3 region has the DNA TGCGCCAGCAGCCAAGTGGATATGGGATTTAGCAATCAGCCCCAGCATTTT.